This T cell receptor beta chain is from a study of blood T cell repertoires in COVID-19. At the level of the study: Nucleic acid was either cDNA or gDNA, and it came from T cells, B-cell-depleted T cells, or PBMCs.

Produced via immunoSEQ multiplex PCR; TCRdb's table is partial and in-frame only. The sample consists of about 300,000 clones, 89% of them appearing once. This study enrolled people aged 18 to 89 from about 26 US geographic areas. Cohort 3 recovered donors had two negative PCRs, clearance, or symptom resolution. With 8 bases removed from V and 6 bases from J, the gap between germline ends came to 10 bases. The CDR3 has 10 residues. Germline CDR1 GTSNPN, CDR2 SVGIG (reference sequence). This clonotype was sampled from a woman aged 40 to 50 who had recovered from COVID-19. The sequencing input was PBMCs or T cells enriched from blood (not recorded which). This sequence joins TRBV30 and TRBJ1-1, with D uncertain. This chain's CDR3 is CAGGRAEAFF. DNA of the CDR3: TGTGCCGGAGGACGGGCTGAAGCTTTCTTT.